What follows are 3 T cell receptor beta chains derived from one specimen sequenced in a study of cytomegalovirus exposure and HLA in healthy donors. The PCR used 60 Vbeta and 13 Jbeta primers. Assay: immunoSEQ multiplex PCR; the TCRdb copy retains only in-frame clones and omits some. The table has over 150,000 clones, under 85% seen once. The specimen sequenced was PBMCs. The receptors shown here come from a man between 18 and 29 years old in good health and CMV-seronegative.

The table lists this clone with a few counts. V usage is TRBV28 and J usage is TRBJ2-7, with 8 bases lining up with TRBD1. The CDR3 extends over 14 amino acids. From germline, CDR1 is MDHEN and CDR2 SYDVKM. The junction had 9 bases not matched to a gene; V was cut back by 6 bases and J by 5 bases. CDR3 sequence reads: CASRVGQGPDEQYF. As DNA, the CDR3 is TGTGCCAGCAGGGTTGGACAGGGTCCAGACGAGCAGTACTTC. The whole variable domain, filled in from reference TRBV28 and TRBJ2-7, reads DVKVTQSSRYLVKRTGEKVFLECVQDMDHENMFWYRQDPGLGLRLIYFSYDVKMKEKGDIPEGYSVSREKKERFSLILESASTNQTSMYLCASRVGQGPDEQYFGPGTRLTVT.

J is TRBJ1-1 and V is TRBV7-3, with 9 nucleotides matching TRBD1. Germline V CDR1 and CDR2: SGHTA, FQGTGA. This CDR3 is 16 amino acids long. V shed 5 bases and J 5 bases; nucleotides not matched to a gene: 12. The DNA of the CDR3 is TGTGCCAGCAGCCTAAGAAAGACAGGGGGATGTACTGAAGCTTTCTTT. The encoded protein is CASSLRKTGGCTEAFF.

This chain joins TRBV6-1 and TRBJ1-2; D gene unclear. Trimming stripped 0 bases from V and 5 bases from J, with 16 bases between. Germline values: CDR1 MNHNS, CDR2 SASEGT. This CDR3 has 16 amino acids. Here the CDR3 DNA reads TGTGCCAGCAGTGAAGCTCTACAGCCACTCAATTATGGCTACACCTTC. The encoded protein is CASSEALQPLNYGYTF.